This T cell receptor (beta chain) came from a study of shared clonotypes between healthy human individuals. Looking at the study overall: Per donor, CD8 memory used one plate, CD8 naive used two, CD4 memory used three and CD4 naive used three. Study results and caveats: About 5% of naive CD4 clonotypes were common to a handful of donors.

Germline V gives CDR1 MGHDK, CDR2 SYGVNS. The junction had 5 bases not matched to a gene; V was cut back by 6 bases and J by 4 bases. The CDR3 loop spans 14 amino acids. Of note for this clone: The antigen remains unidentified.

Naive-designated CD8 cells lacked CD45RO, were positively enriched for CCR7, and omitted terminally differentiated effector memory CD45RA+ cells. TCRdb's table, derived via immunoSEQ multiplex PCR, lists solely in-frame clones and lacks some. This table has 700,000 to 950,000 clones, roughly 96% appearing once. The specimen sequenced was naive CD8+ T cells sorted from blood. The sequence came from a man aged 25 to 45 in good health. J is TRBJ1-5 and V is TRBV25-1; TRBD1 matches 8 bases. CDR3 sequence reads: CASSDRGENQPQHF. The CDR3 DNA sequence: TGTGCCAGCAGCGACAGGGGAGAAAATCAGCCCCAGCATTTT. Complete variable domain (other parts from reference TRBV25-1 and TRBJ1-5): EADIYQTPRYLVIGTGKKITLECSQTMGHDKMYWYQQDPGMELHLIHYSYGVNSTEKGDLSSESTVSRIRTEHFPLTLESARPSHTSQYLCASSDRGENQPQHFGDGTRLSIL.